These 11 T cell receptor beta chains share one sample of origin, sequenced in a study of cytotoxic CD8 clonotypes in ibrutinib-treated CLL. Repertoires were generated with immunoSEQ multiplex PCR, while TCRdb's copy carries only in-frame clones and drops some. The profile shows roughly 60,000 clones, more than 70% of them singletons. Sequenced here: PBMCs, sampled after 12 months of ibrutinib treatment. Source of these receptors: a human donor with chronic lymphocytic leukemia.

The chain has TRBV2 and TRBJ1-3; TRBD1 might be the D (5 bases). CDR3 length: 14 residues. Trimming cost V 8 bases and J 0 bases, with 11 bases left between them. Per germline, CDR1 SNHLY and CDR2 FYNNEI. DNA of the CDR3: TGTGCCAGCCAACAGGAGAGCTCTGGAAACACCATATATTTT. Its translation: CASQQESSGNTIYF.

The rearrangement joins TRBV28 to TRBJ1-5; D call uncertain. The CDR3 consists of 13 residues. V was clipped by 6 bases and J by 4 bases, with 10 bases between them. Germline V lookup: CDR1 MDHEN, CDR2 SYDVKM. DNA for the CDR3: TGTGCCAGCAGACCCTCCCCAAATCAGCCCCAGCATTTT. Amino acids: CASRPSPNQPQHF. Together with reference TRBV28 and TRBJ1-5, the CDR3 gives the full variable domain: DVKVTQSSRYLVKRTGEKVFLECVQDMDHENMFWYRQDPGLGLRLIYFSYDVKMKEKGDIPEGYSVSREKKERFSLILESASTNQTSMYLCASRPSPNQPQHFGDGTRLSIL.

This clone came up many times. The CDR3 region has the DNA TGTGCCAGCAGCTTAGCTCAATACAATGAGCAGTTCTTC. This translates into CASSLAQYNEQFF. The gene calls are TRBV11-2 and TRBJ2-1; D unclear. The germline gives CDR1 SGHAT, CDR2 FQNNGV. V was shortened by 1 base and J by 4 bases, with 5 bases between the two germline ends. The CDR3 has 13 residues.

This clone was counted once. The rearrangement links TRBV7-9 to TRBJ1-4; no clear D. The V end was cut by 5 bases, the J end by 8 bases, with 15 bases between. Per the germline V gene, CDR1 is SEHNR and CDR2 is FQNEAQ (reference sequence). CDR3 length equals 14 residues. DNA for the CDR3: TGTGCCAGCAGCAATCCGGCGCGGCCAGAAAAACTGTTTTTT. This encodes CASSNPARPEKLFF.

V is TRBV19 and J is TRBJ2-3; D is possibly TRBD2 (7 bases). Per the germline V gene, CDR1 is LNHDA and CDR2 is SQIVND (reference sequence). The V end lost 7 bases, the J end lost 1 base, and 12 bases lay between the germline ends. This CDR3 spans 14 amino acids. CDR3 in amino acids: CASTTGGGTDTQYF. CDR3 coding DNA: TGTGCCAGTACCACGGGGGGCGGCACAGATACGCAGTATTTT.

The sample holds a few counts of this clone. The genes are TRBV6-1 and TRBJ2-7; D could derive from TRBD1 or TRBD2 (6 bases each). V lost 6 bases to trimming and J lost 6 bases, with 12 bases between them. The CDR3 runs to 12 residues. From germline, CDR1 is MNHNS and CDR2 SASEGT. CDR3 in DNA: TGTGCCAGCAGGGCCTCGGGGGCCGAGCAGTACTTC. It yields the protein CASRASGAEQYF.

The rearrangement joins TRBV6-5 to TRBJ1-2; no clear D gene. Per the germline V gene, CDR1 is MNHEY and CDR2 is SVGAGI. The ends were cut back, 7 bases at V and 1 base at J, with 10 bases in the middle. The CDR3 loop spans 13 amino acids. CDR3 DNA: TGTGCCAGCAAAAACAGAATTAACTATGGCTACACCTTC. It specifies CASKNRINYGYTF.

The chain combines TRBV19 with TRBJ1-4; the D gene is possibly TRBD1 (5 bases). V lost 7 bases, J lost 6 bases, and 15 bases lay in between. In germline, CDR1 is LNHDA, CDR2 SQIVND (reference sequence). This CDR3 is built from 14 residues. The CDR3 loop is CASTPGQGHEKLFF. CDR3 nucleotides: TGTGCCAGTACACCCGGCCAGGGTCATGAAAAACTGTTTTTT.

There are a few counts of this clone. This sequence joins TRBV4-1 and TRBJ2-1, with D unclear. The CDR3 extends over 16 amino acids. CDR1 is MGHRA, CDR2 YSYEKL, per germline. V was cut by 1 base and J by 3 bases, with 13 bases left in between. The DNA for the CDR3 is TGCGCCAGCAGCCAAGTAGATCTGGTCAACTACAATGAGCAGTTCTTC. Residues: CASSQVDLVNYNEQFF.

The chain has TRBV9 and TRBJ2-3; TRBD2 agrees at 9 bases. The CDR3 is made up of 16 amino acids. Germline V gene data show CDR1 as SGDLS and CDR2 as YYNGEE. V lost 0 bases and J lost 5; bases outside the gene matches: 7. In DNA, the CDR3 is TGTGCCAGCAGCGTAGGAATTAGCGGGAGAGGAGATACGCAGTATTTT. Translated, it gives CASSVGISGRGDTQYF.

The chain has TRBV9 and TRBJ2-7; 7 positions match TRBD1. CDR1 is SGDLS, CDR2 YYNGEE, per germline. J was trimmed by 3 bases and V by 0 bases; bases with no gene match: 3. The CDR3 is made up of 14 amino acids. CDR3 region: CASSVEGADYEQYF. Here the CDR3 DNA reads TGTGCCAGCAGCGTAGAGGGGGCAGACTACGAGCAGTACTTC.